The TCR beta chain described here comes from a study of T cells in Graves' hyperthyroidism and ophthalmopathy. In its sample, this clonotype was seen a few times. The germline CDR1 and CDR2 sequences are MNHNS and SASEGT. Between the trimmed V and J ends, which lost 2 bases and 2 bases, there was a span of 10 bases. The CDR3 has 15 residues. RNA transcripts were the template for amplifying TCR beta CDR3 regions. First-round RT-PCR of the TCR CDR3 relied on the HTBI primer set. TCRdb called the multiplex PCR reads again in MiXCR, with one record for every CDR3 protein. The table shows hundreds of thousands of distinct CDR3 sequences, with 38% occurring only once.

The chain joins TRBV6-1 to TRBJ1-3; D gene unclear. The receptor was isolated from a young man with Graves' hyperthyroidism. Material: blood. The CDR3 nucleotides are TGTGCCAGCAGTGAAACATGGGTCCCTGGAAACACCATATATTTT. This translates into CASSETWVPGNTIYF.